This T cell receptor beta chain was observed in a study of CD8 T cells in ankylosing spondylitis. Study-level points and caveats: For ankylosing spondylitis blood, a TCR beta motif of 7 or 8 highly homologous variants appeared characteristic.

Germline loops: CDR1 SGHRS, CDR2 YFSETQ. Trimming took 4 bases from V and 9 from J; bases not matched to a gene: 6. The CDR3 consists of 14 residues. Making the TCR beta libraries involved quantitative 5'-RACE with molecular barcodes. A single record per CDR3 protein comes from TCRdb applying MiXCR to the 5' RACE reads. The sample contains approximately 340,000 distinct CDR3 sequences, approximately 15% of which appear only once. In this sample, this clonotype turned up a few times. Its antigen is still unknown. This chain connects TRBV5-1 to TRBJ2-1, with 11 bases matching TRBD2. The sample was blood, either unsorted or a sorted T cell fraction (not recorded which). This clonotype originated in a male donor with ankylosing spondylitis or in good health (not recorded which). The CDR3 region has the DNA TGCGCCAGCAGCAGAACTAGCGGGAGCGGTGAGCAGTTCTTC. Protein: CASSRTSGSGEQFF.